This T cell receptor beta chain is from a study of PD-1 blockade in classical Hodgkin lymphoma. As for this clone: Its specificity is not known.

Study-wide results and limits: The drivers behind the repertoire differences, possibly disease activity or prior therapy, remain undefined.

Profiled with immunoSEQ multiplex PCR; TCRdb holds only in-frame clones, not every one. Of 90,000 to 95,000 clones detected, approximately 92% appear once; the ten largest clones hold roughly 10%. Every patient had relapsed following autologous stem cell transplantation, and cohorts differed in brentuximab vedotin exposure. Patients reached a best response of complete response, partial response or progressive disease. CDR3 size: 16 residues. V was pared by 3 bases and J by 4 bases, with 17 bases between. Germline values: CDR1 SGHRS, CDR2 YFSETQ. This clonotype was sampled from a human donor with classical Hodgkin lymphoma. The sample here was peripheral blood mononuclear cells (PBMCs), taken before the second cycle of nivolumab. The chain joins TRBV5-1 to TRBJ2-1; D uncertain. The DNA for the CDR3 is TGCGCCAGCAGCTCCTCAGGCGTCCCCCCATACAATGAGCAGTTCTTC. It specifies CASSSSGVPPYNEQFF.